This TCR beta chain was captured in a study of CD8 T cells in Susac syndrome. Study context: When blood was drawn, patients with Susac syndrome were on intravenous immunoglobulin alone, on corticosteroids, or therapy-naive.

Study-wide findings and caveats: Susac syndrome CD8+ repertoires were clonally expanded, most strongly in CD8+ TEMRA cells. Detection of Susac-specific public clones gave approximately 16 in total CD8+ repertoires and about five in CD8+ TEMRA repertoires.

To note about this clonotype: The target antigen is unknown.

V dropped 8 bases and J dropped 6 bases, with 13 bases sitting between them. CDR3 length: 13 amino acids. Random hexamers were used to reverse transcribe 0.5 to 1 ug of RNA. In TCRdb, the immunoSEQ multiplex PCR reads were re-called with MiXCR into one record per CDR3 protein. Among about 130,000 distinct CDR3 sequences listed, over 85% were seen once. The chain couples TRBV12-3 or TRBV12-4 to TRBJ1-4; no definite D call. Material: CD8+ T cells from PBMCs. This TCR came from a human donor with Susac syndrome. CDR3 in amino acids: CASGLGGDEKLFF. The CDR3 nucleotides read TGTGCCAGCGGACTCGGTGGTGATGAAAAACTGTTTTTT.